Below, 5 T cell receptor beta chains from the same sample are listed, as sequenced in a study of OX40 agonist ivuxolimab in advanced cancers. Libraries were prepared by immunoSEQ multiplex PCR; TCRdb keeps only in-frame clonotypes and omits some of them. This sample has 80,000 or so clones; 90% to 95% occur once, and the top ten carry more than 0.3%. The source material was CD4+ or CD8+ T cells sorted from blood, sampled in a trial of the OX40 agonist ivuxolimab. The receptor source for this set is an adult with an advanced solid tumor such as melanoma, head and neck, liver or kidney cancer.

This clone was detected only once. V usage is TRBV4-2 and J usage is TRBJ2-3, with D hard to call. CDR1 is LGHNA and CDR2 is YNFKEQ in the germline V gene. The CDR3 covers 17 residues. Trimming removed 2 bases from V and 0 bases from J, with 15 bases in between. CDR3 region: CASSQTSTTPSTDTQYF. The CDR3 DNA reads TGTGCCAGCAGCCAAACCAGCACGACCCCTAGCACAGATACGCAGTATTTT.

The count of this clone is one. V gene TRBV29-1 combines with J gene TRBJ2-5; possible D gene TRBD2, 5 bases. Germline CDR1 reads SQVTM; CDR2 reads ANQGSEA. The CDR3 contains 13 residues. Deletions cut 4 bases from V and 1 base from J, with 10 bases between. The CDR3, as DNA: TGCAGCGTTGGGTCGGGGTTCCAAGAGACCCAGTACTTC. Translating gives CSVGSGFQETQYF.

This clone was recorded a few times. The chain links TRBV30 to TRBJ1-4, with D possibly being TRBD1 (6 bases). The CDR3 extends over 16 amino acids. The V gene's germline CDR1 is GTSNPN and CDR2 SVGIG (reference sequence). Trimming took 1 base from V and 0 from J, leaving 12 bases between them. DNA of the CDR3: TGTGCCTGGAGTGCCGATACAGGGTCAACTAATGAAAAACTGTTTTTT. Amino acids: CAWSADTGSTNEKLFF.

The chain links TRBV6-6 to TRBJ1-2, with 8 bases that match TRBD1. J gave up 3 bases and V 5 bases, and 5 bases lay outside the gene matches. The germline V gene has CDR1 MNHNY and CDR2 SVGAGI (reference sequence). The CDR3 runs 14 residues. The chain's CDR3 is CASSRTGSDYGYTF. DNA for the CDR3: TGTGCCAGCAGTCGGACAGGGTCTGACTATGGCTACACCTTC.

This clone has only one observation. The chain carries TRBV9 and TRBJ2-2; TRBD2 matches at 8 bases. Per the germline V gene, CDR1 is SGDLS and CDR2 is YYNGEE. The CDR3 is 15 amino acids. Trimming took 4 bases from V and 6 from J; bases not matched to a gene: 8. DNA for the CDR3: TGTGCCAGCAGCCTCCGGGGTAGCGGGGCCGGGGAGCTGTTTTTT. The encoded protein is CASSLRGSGAGELFF.